A single sample gave rise to the 32 T cell receptor beta chains below, sequenced in a study of blood T cell repertoires in COVID-19. The assay was immunoSEQ multiplex PCR, and TCRdb's table has in-frame clones only and misses some. The data hold more than 90,000 clones, with roughly 71% observed a single time. The sample consisted of peripheral blood. The source is a woman aged 80 or over with acute or convalescent COVID-19.

The genes are TRBV30 and TRBJ2-5, with D tentatively TRBD2 (6 bases). Trimming stripped 1 base from V and 7 bases from J, with 13 bases between. This CDR3 contains 13 residues. The germline V gene encodes CDR1 GTSNPN and CDR2 SVGIG (reference sequence). The CDR3 here is CAWSGGKGRTQYF. The CDR3 region has the DNA TGTGCCTGGAGTGGCGGGAAGGGTCGGACCCAGTACTTC.

The chain recombines TRBV18 with TRBJ1-2; D is ambiguous. The CDR3 extends over 13 amino acids. V was clipped by 3 bases and J by 8 bases, with 13 bases between them. Germline V gene sequence: CDR1 KGHSH, CDR2 LQKENI. The CDR3 DNA reads TGTGCCAGCTCACCCGGTGAGTTGGGCGGCTACACCTTC. The encoded protein is CASSPGELGGYTF. The full variable domain, in which reference TRBV18 and TRBJ1-2 provide the parts outside the CDR3, is NAGVMQNPRHLVRRRGQEARLRCSPMKGHSHVYWYRQLPEEGLKFMVYLQKENIIDESGMPKERFSAEFPKEGPSILRIQQVVRGDSAAYFCASSPGELGGYTFGSGTRLTVV.

This clone was counted a single time. The chain combines TRBV5-4 with TRBJ1-2, with TRBD1 identical over 7 bases. Germline V gene lookup returns CDR1 SGHNT and CDR2 YYREEE (reference sequence). V trimming: 4 bases; J trimming: 7 bases; junction bases outside the gene matches: 4. This CDR3 has 12 amino acids. Written as DNA, the CDR3 is TGTGCCAGCAGCATTAACAGGGGTGGCTACACCTTC. Its protein product is CASSINRGGYTF.

V and J are TRBV2 and TRBJ1-6, with 7 bases lining up with TRBD1. There are 14 residues in the CDR3. CDR1 and CDR2 from the germline V gene are SNHLY and FYNNEI. Trimming cost V 6 bases and J 7 bases; bases outside gene matches: 6. This chain's CDR3 is CASSRDRENSPLHF. The CDR3 DNA reads TGTGCCAGCAGCCGCGACAGGGAAAATTCACCCCTCCACTTT.

The chain uses TRBV15 and TRBJ1-5, with a weak D call TRBD1 (6 bases). The CDR3 runs 18 residues. V was cut by 0 bases and J by 2 bases, with 17 bases left in between. Per germline, CDR1 LNHNV and CDR2 YYDKDF (reference sequence). The DNA of the CDR3 is TGTGCCACCAGCAGAGATCACCCTAGACAGGCTGGCAATCAGCCCCAGCATTTT. Translated, it gives CATSRDHPRQAGNQPQHF.

The rearrangement links TRBV28 to TRBJ2-3; TRBD2 is a possible D gene (6 bases). In germline, CDR1 is MDHEN, CDR2 SYDVKM. V lost 3 bases and J lost 10, with 26 bases in between. This CDR3 comprises 17 residues. The CDR3 nucleotides are TGTGCCAGCAGTTTGGGGTCTGGGGTCGGCGGGGTTGAGGCGCAGTATTTT. Protein product: CASSLGSGVGGVEAQYF.

This clone occurred once. The rearrangement joins TRBV4-3 to TRBJ2-7; the D gene is possibly TRBD1 (7 bases). Trimming left V 8 bases short and J 2 bases short, with 13 bases between. The CDR3 is made up of 13 amino acids. Germline CDR1 is LGHNA and CDR2 is YSLEER. The CDR3 coding sequence is TGCGCCAGCGGAGGGACAGAAGCCTACGAGCAGTACTTC. Protein product: CASGGTEAYEQYF.

The rearrangement uses TRBV20-1 and TRBJ1-4, with no clear D. Trimming left V 3 bases short and J 7 bases short, with 6 bases between. The CDR3 length is 11 residues. Looked up from germline, CDR1 is DFQATT and CDR2 is SNEGSKA (reference sequence). The CDR3 protein is CSASFGEKLFF. The CDR3, as DNA: TGCAGTGCTAGTTTCGGTGAAAAACTGTTTTTT.

The chain is built from TRBV25-1 and TRBJ2-7; D may be TRBD2 (8 bases). Germline CDR1 and CDR2: MGHDK and SYGVNS. Trimming stripped 1 base from V and 2 bases from J, with 18 bases between. CDR3 length: 17 residues. The chain's CDR3 is CASSESGGSGAAYEQYF. In DNA form, the CDR3 reads TGTGCCAGCAGTGAATCAGGGGGTAGCGGGGCCGCCTACGAGCAGTACTTC.

The chain uses TRBV9 and TRBJ1-1, with D unclear. V dropped 4 bases and J dropped 6 bases, with 16 bases sitting between them. This CDR3 is built from 14 residues. In germline, CDR1 is SGDLS, CDR2 YYNGEE. Here the CDR3 reads CASSPLAEQAEAFF. CDR3 nucleotides: TGTGCCAGCAGCCCTCTTGCGGAACAAGCTGAAGCTTTCTTT.

This clone was counted between two and nine times. The chain uses TRBV7-9 and TRBJ2-5; 13 bases align to TRBD2. There are 16 residues in the CDR3. V gave up 5 bases and J gave up 5 bases; unmatched junction bases: 8. Germline CDR1 and CDR2: SEHNR and FQNEAQ (reference sequence). The CDR3 coding sequence is TGTGCCAGCAGCACAGGACTAGCGGGAGTTTCGGAGACCCAGTACTTC. Protein: CASSTGLAGVSETQYF. The full variable domain, in which reference TRBV7-9 and TRBJ2-5 provide the parts outside the CDR3, is DTGVSQNPRHKITKRGQNVTFRCDPISEHNRLYWYRQTLGQGPEFLTYFQNEAQLEKSRLLSDRFSAERPKGSFSTLEIQRTEQGDSAMYLCASSTGLAGVSETQYFGPGTRLLVL.

This clone was seen a single time. The chain uses TRBV3-1 (or the pseudogene TRBV3-2) and TRBJ2-5, with D uncertain. The germline gives CDR1 LGHDT, CDR2 YNNKEL (reference sequence). Trimming left V 0 bases short and J 1 base short, with 6 bases between. This CDR3 is 14 amino acids long. The CDR3 here is CASSQEWPQETQYF. For the CDR3, the DNA is TGTGCCAGCAGCCAAGAATGGCCCCAAGAGACCCAGTACTTC.

CDR3 nucleotide sequence: TGCGCCAGCAGCTTACCGACAGGGGCCCTCACCGGGGAGCTGTTTTTT. Its translation is CASSLPTGALTGELFF. The J gene is TRBJ2-2, the V gene TRBV5-1; 8 nucleotides line up with TRBD1. This CDR3 contains 16 residues. Unmatched junction bases numbered 7, after V lost 2 bases and J lost 4 bases. Germline CDR1 SGHRS, CDR2 YFSETQ.

This clone was recorded only once. V usage is TRBV3-1 (or the pseudogene TRBV3-2) and J usage is TRBJ2-7; 9 nucleotides match TRBD2. Germline lookup yields CDR1 LGHDT and CDR2 YNNKEL (reference sequence). The junction had 8 bases not matched to a gene; V was cut back by 1 base and J by 4 bases. This CDR3 is 16 amino acids long. The DNA of the CDR3 is TGTGCCAGCAGCCAAGTCGGCGGTAGCGGGGGTTACGAGCAGTACTTC. It encodes CASSQVGGSGGYEQYF.

The chain combines TRBV5-4 with TRBJ1-1; D not certain. CDR1 and CDR2 from the germline V gene are SGHNT and YYREEE (reference sequence). Trimming took off 4 bases at V and 0 bases at J, with 7 bases between the two ends. The CDR3 consists of 13 residues. This CDR3 reads CASSAIMNTEAFF. The CDR3 DNA is TGTGCCAGCAGCGCGATAATGAACACTGAAGCTTTCTTT. The full variable domain, with the rest looked up from reference TRBV5-4 and TRBJ1-1, is ETGVTQSPTHLIKTRGQQVTLRCSSQSGHNTVSWYQQALGQGPQFIFQYYREEENGRGNFPPRFSGLQFPNYSSELNVNALELDDSALYLCASSAIMNTEAFFGQGTRLTVV.

The chain is built from TRBV29-1 and TRBJ1-1; D perhaps matches TRBD1 (5 bases). From germline, CDR1 is SQVTM and CDR2 ANQGSEA. V lost 4 bases and J lost 4, with 13 bases in between. This CDR3 region has 13 residues. CDR3 protein: CSVGGLRFTEAFF. The DNA for the CDR3 is TGCAGCGTTGGGGGCCTGAGGTTCACTGAAGCTTTCTTT.

This chain joins TRBV7-9 and TRBJ1-2, with TRBD1 as a possible D gene (6 bases). CDR1 and CDR2 (germline): SEHNR, FQNEAQ (reference sequence). Trimming left V 2 bases short and J 8 bases short, with 15 bases between. This CDR3 contains 14 residues. The CDR3 bases are TGTGCCAGCAGCTTATGGACAGATAAGAAGGGCTACACCTTC. Its protein product is CASSLWTDKKGYTF.

The chain recombines TRBV27 with TRBJ2-7, with a possible D match to TRBD1 (5 bases). CDR3 length: 14 amino acids. CDR1 MNHEY and CDR2 SMNVEV come from the germline V gene (reference sequence). Trimming took off 6 bases at V and 6 bases at J, with 18 bases between the two ends. The CDR3 region has the DNA TGTGCCAGCAGACGTGGGGCAATTGGTCTCGAGCAGTACTTC. This sequence encodes CASRRGAIGLEQYF.

As DNA, the CDR3 is TGTGCCAGTAGACGACTAGCGGGAGTAGAGACCCAGTACTTC. It encodes CASRRLAGVETQYF. The rearrangement uses TRBV19 and TRBJ2-5; 12 bases agree with TRBD2. The V gene's germline CDR1 is LNHDA and CDR2 SQIVND (reference sequence). Trimming cost V 6 bases and J 4 bases; bases outside gene matches: 3. The CDR3 spans 14 residues.

The genes are TRBV14 and TRBJ1-5; D is ambiguous. The CDR3 is made up of 11 amino acids. Germline loops: CDR1 SGHDN, CDR2 FVKESK. Trimming left V 8 bases short and J 10 bases short, with 12 bases between. CDR3 in amino acids: CASPGVYPQHF. CDR3 nucleotides: TGTGCCAGCCCCGGGGTCTATCCCCAGCATTTT.

The V call is TRBV9, the J call TRBJ2-7; TRBD2 matches 13 bases. Germline V gives CDR1 SGDLS, CDR2 YYNGEE. This CDR3 is built from 16 residues. The junction had 0 bases not matched to a gene; V was cut back by 0 bases and J by 0 bases. Written as DNA, the CDR3 is TGTGCCAGCAGCGTAGGGACTAGCGGGGGCTCCTACGAGCAGTACTTC. It yields the protein CASSVGTSGGSYEQYF.

In its sample, this clone was seen a few times. This rearrangement joins TRBV7-9 to TRBJ2-3; D gene ambiguous. Per the germline V gene, CDR1 is SEHNR and CDR2 is FQNEAQ (reference sequence). Trimming cost V 0 bases and J 1 base, with 8 bases left between them. The CDR3 totals 15 residues. The CDR3 region is CASSLASYRTDTQYF. The CDR3 DNA reads TGTGCCAGCAGCTTAGCAAGCTATCGCACAGATACGCAGTATTTT.

In its sample, this clone was seen once. This chain links TRBV24-1 with TRBJ2-2, with D perhaps matching TRBD1 (5 bases). The CDR3 has 15 amino acids. Germline CDR1 reads KGHDR; CDR2 reads SFDVKD. Trimming pared 5 bases from V and 6 bases from J, leaving 15 bases between. The CDR3 reads CATSARLGRAGELFF. In nucleotides, the CDR3 is TGTGCCACCAGTGCCCGGTTAGGCAGGGCCGGGGAGCTGTTTTTT.

J is TRBJ1-2 and V is TRBV7-2; 7 positions agree with TRBD1. CDR1 is SGHTA and CDR2 is FQGNSA in the germline V gene. CDR3 length: 15 amino acids. The J segment lost 3 bases and the V segment lost 2 bases, leaving 6 bases of the junction unmatched. The CDR3 loop reads CASSLLGQIHYGYTF. In DNA, the CDR3 is TGTGCCAGCAGCTTATTGGGACAGATTCACTATGGCTACACCTTC. Full variable domain (rest looked up from reference TRBV7-2 and TRBJ1-2): GAGVSQSPSNKVTEKGKDVELRCDPISGHTALYWYRQSLGQGLEFLIYFQGNSAPDKSGLPSDRFSAERTGGSVSTLTIQRTQQEDSAVYLCASSLLGQIHYGYTFGSGTRLTVV.

The rearrangement uses TRBV7-9 and TRBJ2-2, with D uncertain. This CDR3 has 15 residues. With 2 bases removed from V and 2 bases from J, the gap between germline ends came to 9 bases. CDR1 is SEHNR, CDR2 FQNEAQ, per germline (reference sequence). This CDR3 reads CASSLLETNTGELFF. CDR3 DNA sequence: TGTGCCAGCAGCTTATTAGAGACAAACACCGGGGAGCTGTTTTTT.

The chain links TRBV7-8 to TRBJ1-6; 8 bases are shared with TRBD1. Per the germline V gene, CDR1 is SGHVS and CDR2 is FQNEAQ. J gave up 0 bases and V 5 bases, and 3 bases lay outside the gene matches. This CDR3 is built from 16 residues. The CDR3 sequence is CASSSTGGSYNSPLHF. The CDR3 DNA reads as TGTGCCAGCAGCAGTACAGGGGGCTCCTATAATTCACCCCTCCACTTT.

V is TRBV7-6 and J is TRBJ2-5; tentative D call: TRBD2 (5 bases). From germline, CDR1 is SGHVS and CDR2 FNYEAQ. V dropped 1 base and J dropped 4 bases, with 13 bases sitting between them. The CDR3 is 15 residues long. The CDR3 region is CASSLGTGTGETQYF. The CDR3 bases are TGTGCCAGCAGCTTAGGGACTGGCACGGGAGAGACCCAGTACTTC.

The V gene is TRBV7-3, the J gene TRBJ2-2; 7 positions match TRBD1. The CDR3 is 13 residues long. The V gene end was trimmed by 6 bases and the J gene end by 6 bases; junction bases not matched to a gene: 4. Germline V CDR1 and CDR2: SGHTA, FQGTGA. The DNA for the CDR3 is TGTGCCAGCAGAAACAGGGGTGCCGGGGAGCTGTTTTTT. Its translation: CASRNRGAGELFF.

This clone was recorded a few times. The chain combines TRBV5-1 with TRBJ1-6; D perhaps matches TRBD1 (5 bases). Germline CDR1 reads SGHRS; CDR2 reads YFSETQ. Trimming took off 0 bases at V and 9 bases at J, with 10 bases between the two ends. The CDR3 loop spans 14 amino acids. The CDR3, as DNA: TGCGCCAGCAGCTTGGGACAGCGACTTTCACCCCTCCACTTT. Its translation is CASSLGQRLSPLHF.

This clone was recorded only once. The chain combines TRBV4-3 with TRBJ1-1; D is possibly TRBD1 (5 bases). V lost 2 bases and J lost 6, with 10 bases in between. CDR1 and CDR2 from the germline V gene are LGHNA and YSLEER. This CDR3 spans 13 amino acids. CDR3 amino acids: CASSQQRQSEAFF. The CDR3, as DNA: TGCGCCAGCAGCCAACAACGACAGTCTGAAGCTTTCTTT.

The chain uses TRBV7-9 and TRBJ1-6; 8 nucleotides agree with TRBD1. The J segment lost 7 bases and the V segment lost 5 bases, leaving 10 bases of the junction unmatched. The length of the CDR3 is 16 residues. The germline gives CDR1 SEHNR, CDR2 FQNEAQ (reference sequence). Written as DNA, the CDR3 is TGTGCCAGCAGCATAACCGGGACAGGAACAAATTCACCCCTCCACTTT. This encodes CASSITGTGTNSPLHF.

This clone was recorded many times. CDR3 loop: CATSDLTSGPEQYF. The CDR3 DNA follows: TGTGCCACCAGTGATTTGACTAGCGGGCCTGAGCAGTACTTC. The rearrangement links TRBV24-1 to TRBJ2-7; 9 nucleotides agree with TRBD2. The trim removed 0 bases at V and 7 bases at J, leaving 3 bases unmatched. CDR1 is KGHDR, CDR2 SFDVKD, per germline. The CDR3 spans 14 residues.